A single sample gave rise to the 31 T cell receptor beta chains below, sequenced in a study of cytomegalovirus exposure and HLA in healthy donors. In the PCR, 60 Vbeta and 13 Jbeta primers were used. Clones were sequenced by immunoSEQ multiplex PCR, and TCRdb holds only the in-frame ones, with some missing. Altogether tens of thousands of clones are present, roughly 78% being singletons, with the ten largest covering around 2.5%. Sequenced material: PBMCs. The receptor source for this set is a male donor in good health and CMV-seropositive.

The chain has TRBV5-4 and TRBJ1-4; D gene ambiguous. Germline V lookup: CDR1 SGHNT, CDR2 YYREEE (reference sequence). V lost 4 bases and J lost 2, with 18 bases in between. The CDR3 has 17 amino acids. The CDR3, as DNA: TGTGCCAGCAGCCAATATGTGGGCCAGTCGACTAATGAAAAACTGTTTTTT. Amino acid sequence: CASSQYVGQSTNEKLFF.

The rearrangement uses TRBV19 and TRBJ1-5; a possible D gene is TRBD1 (6 bases). Germline CDR1 and CDR2: LNHDA and SQIVND (reference sequence). The V and J ends lost 6 bases and 4 bases respectively, with 16 bases between them. The CDR3 sequence is 15 residues long. CDR3 protein: CASSFRGQKNQPQHF. CDR3 DNA sequence: TGTGCCAGTAGCTTCCGAGGACAGAAAAATCAGCCCCAGCATTTT.

This clone was counted only a few times. CDR3 loop: CASSQDITRQVEETQYF. CDR3 DNA: TGTGCCAGCAGCCAAGATATAACCCGACAGGTAGAAGAGACCCAGTACTTC. This chain joins TRBV14 and TRBJ2-5, with a weak D call TRBD1 (6 bases). Germline-derived CDR1 and CDR2 are SGHDN and FVKESK. V shed 0 bases and J shed 3 bases, with 17 bases lying between them. This CDR3 is 17 amino acids long.

The chain has TRBV5-8 and TRBJ1-2; D is unclear. CDR3 length equals 14 residues. Germline V gene lookup returns CDR1 SGHTS and CDR2 YDEGEE. V was clipped by 5 bases and J by 5 bases, with 16 bases between them. This CDR3 is CASSKRLIGYGYTF. The DNA for the CDR3 is TGTGCCAGCAGTAAAAGACTTATTGGGTATGGCTACACCTTC.

This sequence joins TRBV4-1 and TRBJ2-7; 13 bases map to TRBD2. V lost 1 base and J lost 6; bases outside the gene matches: 6. The V gene's germline CDR1 is MGHRA and CDR2 YSYEKL. CDR3 length: 16 residues. CDR3 DNA sequence: TGCGCCAGCAGCCAAGCCCCCGGACTAGCGGGAGTCGAGCAGTACTTC. Protein: CASSQAPGLAGVEQYF.

The chain has TRBV6-1 and TRBJ1-2; 9 bases map to TRBD1. This CDR3 spans 14 amino acids. V lost 3 bases and J lost 8; bases outside the gene matches: 7. The germline V gene encodes CDR1 MNHNS and CDR2 SASEGT. CDR3 nucleotide sequence: TGTGCCAGCAGTGACCTTGGACAGGGGCGAGGCTACACCTTC. Translated, it gives CASSDLGQGRGYTF.

The CDR3, as DNA: TGTGCCAGCAGCGTTCAGGGCGGAGACTATGGCTACACCTTC. The encoded protein is CASSVQGGDYGYTF. The genes are TRBV9 and TRBJ1-2; D perhaps matches TRBD1 (5 bases). Trimming left V 2 bases short and J 3 bases short, with 11 bases between. There are 14 residues in the CDR3. CDR1 is SGDLS and CDR2 is YYNGEE in the germline V gene.

In its sample, this clone ranks as medium-sized. The chain joins TRBV6-1 to TRBJ2-7; the match to TRBD2 covers 7 bases. In germline, CDR1 is MNHNS, CDR2 SASEGT. The V and J ends lost 1 base and 1 base, in that order; junction bases with no gene match: 4. There are 15 residues in the CDR3. The CDR3 region has the DNA TGTGCCAGCAGTGAAGAGGCTAGCGGATCCTACGAGCAGTACTTC. Translated: CASSEEASGSYEQYF.

In nucleotides, the CDR3 is TGCGCCAGCAGCCCGTCCGGGGCGAGGGGAGGCGCCTACGAGCAGTACTTC. This translates into CASSPSGARGGAYEQYF. V gene TRBV5-1 combines with J gene TRBJ2-7, with D tentatively TRBD2 (6 bases). In germline, CDR1 is SGHRS, CDR2 YFSETQ. This CDR3 region has 17 residues. V was shortened by 4 bases and J by 2 bases, with 22 bases between the two germline ends.

This clone has a single count. The chain combines TRBV5-6 with TRBJ1-2; no definite D call. There are 14 residues in the CDR3. From germline, CDR1 is SGHDT and CDR2 YYEEEE. V shed 4 bases and J shed 0 bases, with 10 bases lying between them. CDR3 sequence (DNA): TGTGCCAGCAGCCCCCTTCCAGCTAACTATGGCTACACCTTC. Translating it yields CASSPLPANYGYTF.

This clone was counted a single time. The chain is built from TRBV10-3 and TRBJ2-7; 9 bases are a match to TRBD1. The CDR3 length is 14 residues. V lost 6 bases, J lost 4 bases, and 7 bases stayed unmatched. Germline V gene data show CDR1 as ENHRY and CDR2 as SYGVKD. The CDR3 region has the DNA TGTGCCATCAGCTCCGGGACAGGGCGGTACGAGCAGTACTTC. Protein sequence: CAISSGTGRYEQYF.

The J gene is TRBJ2-3, the V gene TRBV2; the match to TRBD1 covers 9 bases. CDR3 length equals 14 residues. Germline CDR1 and CDR2: SNHLY and FYNNEI. J lost 1 base, V lost 6 bases, and 2 bases had no gene match. The CDR3: CASSGTGRTDTQYF. Written as DNA, the CDR3 is TGTGCCAGCAGCGGGACAGGGCGCACAGATACGCAGTATTTT.

The V call is TRBV9, the J call TRBJ2-7, with TRBD1 matching 8 bases. J gave up 5 bases and V 4 bases, and 8 bases lay outside the gene matches. Germline-derived CDR1 and CDR2 are SGDLS and YYNGEE. This CDR3 comprises 14 residues. The CDR3 nucleotides read TGTGCCAGCAGCCCGCGGACAGGGTGGAACGAGCAGTACTTC. Translating it yields CASSPRTGWNEQYF.

The rearrangement uses TRBV18 and TRBJ1-1; no clear D gene. V lost 2 bases and J 1 base, leaving 8 bases between the germline ends. The CDR3 consists of 14 residues. The germline V gene encodes CDR1 KGHSH and CDR2 LQKENI. For the CDR3, the DNA is TGTGCCAGCTCACCAGGCACGAAGAACACTGAAGCTTTCTTT. Protein sequence: CASSPGTKNTEAFF.

The DNA of the CDR3 is TGTGCCAGCAGACAGAGGGGGAGCACTGAAGCTTTCTTT. Translating it yields CASRQRGSTEAFF. The chain couples TRBV7-3 to TRBJ1-1; possible D gene TRBD1, 6 bases. Deletions cut 6 bases from V and 4 bases from J, with 12 bases between. The CDR3 runs 13 residues. Looked up from germline, CDR1 is SGHTA and CDR2 is FQGTGA.

This chain uses TRBV5-4 with TRBJ2-5; 9 bases are a match to TRBD1. Germline CDR1 SGHNT, CDR2 YYREEE (reference sequence). The CDR3 has 16 amino acids. V was clipped by 5 bases and J by 5 bases; unmatched bases: 13. The CDR3 reads CASRLNPGQGGETQYF. CDR3 nucleotide sequence: TGTGCCAGCAGACTCAACCCGGGACAGGGAGGCGAGACCCAGTACTTC.

This clone was recorded a few times. The V and J genes are TRBV21-1 and TRBJ2-1; TRBD2 is the table's D call and was not checked against the DNA. TRBV21-1 is an annotated pseudogene. The length of the CDR3 is 13 residues. CDR3 in amino acids: CASSGLAVNEQFF. The CDR3 DNA follows: TGTGCCAGCAGCGGACTAGCAGTTAATGAGCAGTTCTTC.

The genes are TRBV6-1 and TRBJ2-7, with TRBD2 as a possible D gene (6 bases). Germline V gene data show CDR1 as MNHNS and CDR2 as SASEGT. CDR3 length equals 15 residues. Trimming pared 0 bases from V and 2 bases from J, leaving 11 bases between. DNA for the CDR3: TGTGCCAGCAGTGAAGCGGGACTCCAGCCCTACGAGCAGTACTTC. This translates into CASSEAGLQPYEQYF.

The chain carries TRBV10-1 and TRBJ2-7; 10 bases agree with TRBD1. The CDR3 is made up of 15 amino acids. The germline gives CDR1 WNHNN, CDR2 SYGVQD (reference sequence). V lost 6 bases to trimming and J lost 0 bases; unmatched junction nucleotides: 5. The CDR3 nucleotides read TGCGCCAGCAGCCCGCGGACAGGGGGCTCCTACGAGCAGTACTTC. Translating gives CASSPRTGGSYEQYF.

The chain couples TRBV5-1 to TRBJ2-2; 13 bases are shared with TRBD2. The junction had 6 bases not matched to a gene; V was cut back by 4 bases and J by 9 bases. Germline V CDR1 and CDR2: SGHRS, YFSETQ. CDR3 length: 15 amino acids. CDR3 nucleotide sequence: TGCGCCAGCAGCCCAAGACTAGCGGGAGGCAGGGAGCTGTTTTTT. Residues: CASSPRLAGGRELFF.

The chain couples TRBV7-2 to TRBJ2-5; 12 bases fit TRBD2. Looked up from germline, CDR1 is SGHTA and CDR2 is FQGNSA. V lost 2 bases and J lost 5; bases outside the gene matches: 3. This CDR3 region has 15 residues. CDR3 region: CASSLQLAGGETQYF. For the CDR3, the DNA is TGTGCCAGCAGCTTACAGCTAGCGGGAGGGGAGACCCAGTACTTC.

The CDR3: CATSEENADEQYF. The CDR3 nucleotides read TGTGCCACCAGCGAAGAGAACGCCGACGAGCAGTACTTC. V gene TRBV15 combines with J gene TRBJ2-7, with no clear D. V was trimmed by 5 bases and J by 5 bases, leaving 13 bases between them. In germline, CDR1 is LNHNV, CDR2 YYDKDF (reference sequence). CDR3 length: 13 residues.

V gene TRBV19 combines with J gene TRBJ1-5; 7 bases align to TRBD1. Germline CDR1 reads LNHDA; CDR2 reads SQIVND (reference sequence). Germline trimming cut 5 bases from V and 4 bases from J; bases unmatched to any gene: 14. CDR3 length: 17 residues. The CDR3 nucleotides are TGTGCCAGTAGTCCCCGGGGAAGGGGGCGCAGGAATCAGCCCCAGCATTTT. Residues: CASSPRGRGRRNQPQHF.

This clone was detected only a few times. The rearrangement joins TRBV7-8 to TRBJ2-7; 8 nucleotides line up with TRBD2. V lost 5 bases, J lost 0 bases, and 6 bases stayed unmatched. Looked up from germline, CDR1 is SGHVS and CDR2 is FQNEAQ. This CDR3 is built from 15 residues. The CDR3 protein is CASSPREGSSYEQYF. DNA of the CDR3: TGTGCCAGCAGCCCCCGGGAGGGGAGCTCCTACGAGCAGTACTTC.

In its sample, this clone was seen a few times. The chain couples TRBV19 to TRBJ1-1; D gene unclear. The CDR3 spans 14 residues. In germline, CDR1 is LNHDA, CDR2 SQIVND (reference sequence). V lost 1 base and J 3 bases, leaving 9 bases between the germline ends. The CDR3 loop is CASSIGGWDTEAFF. The CDR3 coding sequence is TGTGCCAGTAGTATAGGAGGGTGGGACACTGAAGCTTTCTTT.

The chain has TRBV6-5 and TRBJ1-4; 8 bases fit TRBD1. The germline gives CDR1 MNHEY, CDR2 SVGAGI. The ends lost 5 bases at V and 8 bases at J; junction bases unmatched: 7. The CDR3 is 14 residues long. CDR3 in amino acids: CASSKRTGREKLFF. The CDR3 bases are TGTGCCAGCAGTAAACGGACAGGGCGGGAAAAACTGTTTTTT.

V gene TRBV7-6 combines with J gene TRBJ2-6, with TRBD1 identical over 7 bases. Germline V CDR1 and CDR2: SGHVS, FNYEAQ. This CDR3 spans 17 amino acids. V shed 5 bases, J shed 0 bases, and the junction held 7 bases outside the gene matches. CDR3 residues: CASSPIQGRSGANVLTF. The CDR3 DNA reads as TGTGCCAGCAGCCCAATACAGGGGCGCTCTGGGGCCAACGTCCTGACTTTC.

V gene TRBV28 combines with J gene TRBJ1-2; D is ambiguous. The CDR3 totals 11 residues. The V gene lost 6 bases and the J gene lost 7 bases, with 9 bases spanning the gap. The germline CDR1 and CDR2 sequences are MDHEN and SYDVKM. The CDR3 DNA reads as TGTGCCAGCAGGAGATCGGGTGGCTACACCTTC. This translates into CASRRSGGYTF.

This chain links TRBV2 with TRBJ2-7; no reliable D call. From germline, CDR1 is SNHLY and CDR2 FYNNEI. V lost 11 bases and J 4 bases, leaving 27 bases between the germline ends. This CDR3 is 16 amino acids long. CDR3 protein: CAGSTGDTNLAYEQYF. The CDR3 nucleotides are TGTGCCGGGTCCACCGGTGACACAAACTTGGCTTACGAGCAGTACTTC.

This clone came up once. The chain joins TRBV19 to TRBJ1-5; 12 positions match TRBD1. CDR1 is LNHDA, CDR2 SQIVND, per germline (reference sequence). V lost 7 bases and J lost 5; bases outside the gene matches: 6. This CDR3 is built from 15 residues. The CDR3 DNA is TGTGCCAGTAAATCGGGACAGGGGGCCTATCAGCCCCAGCATTTT. Translating gives CASKSGQGAYQPQHF.

The chain has TRBV19 and TRBJ2-7; TRBD1 is a possible D gene (6 bases). Germline V gene sequence: CDR1 LNHDA, CDR2 SQIVND (reference sequence). CDR3 size: 14 residues. V was clipped by 5 bases and J by 2 bases, with 13 bases between them. The CDR3 DNA reads as TGTGCCAGTAGTGTCGGCAGGGGAACCTACGAGCAGTACTTC. Translated, it gives CASSVGRGTYEQYF.